This T cell receptor beta chain derives from a study of tumor-infiltrating lymphocytes in primary liver carcinoma. Germline V gene data show CDR1 as MNHNY and CDR2 as SVGAGI (reference sequence). The CDR3 covers 15 residues. Study conclusions and caveats: Pairs of tumor regions overlapped more than tumor-adjacent and tumor-blood pairs did.

For this clonotype: What it binds is not known. At one boundary the junction diverges from the germline segment, which might be a read error.

Unsorted whole blood yielded the blood RNA, and germline DNA was also extracted. Production of TCR beta cDNA used 500 ng total RNA together with a constant-region primer. ARM-PCR was slightly modified, and three nested multiplex PCR rounds with it gave rise to the TCR beta libraries. The study ran its first two PCR rounds for approximately 10 cycles each, using TRBV1-TRBV30 forward primers and a C-beta reverse primer. MiXCR, run by TCRdb on the multiplex PCR reads, gives a single entry per CDR3 protein. The data show about 200,000 distinct CDR3 sequences, less than 65% seen once. The sample was peripheral blood. This TCR was sampled from a woman aged 55-75 years with primary liver carcinoma and hepatitis B virus infection. This chain connects TRBV6-6 to TRBJ1-2; no reliable D call. In nucleotides, the CDR3 is TGTGCCAGCTGTTACTCGAAAGGCGTCACCTATGGCTACACCTTC. Its protein is CASCYSKGVTYGYTF.